This TCR beta chain stems from a study of CD8 T cells in Susac syndrome. cDNA came from approximately 0.5 to 1 ug RNA primed by random hexamers. Amplification of TCR beta CDR3 was carried out by immunoSEQ multiplex PCR, which covered 54 Vbeta and 13 Jbeta segments. TCRdb reprocessed the immunoSEQ multiplex PCR reads with MiXCR, giving one entry per CDR3 protein. The profile covers a few hundred thousand distinct CDR3 sequences, with around 95% appearing a single time and about 0.091% taken by the ten largest. The CDR3 loop spans 16 amino acids. The germline V gene has CDR1 SGHRS and CDR2 YFSETQ. V lost 0 bases and J lost 2, with 15 bases in between. CD8+ and CD4+ T cells from blood underwent TCR beta sequencing. Relapsing-remitting disease, either stable or active, was present in the multiple sclerosis controls, who were treatment-naive patients. It was negative isolation that provided the CD8+ and CD4+ T cells, whereas TEMRA cells were enriched by FACS.

This clonotype originated in a human donor with multiple sclerosis. The sample consisted of CD4+ T cells from PBMCs. The rearrangement uses TRBV5-1 and TRBJ2-7; possibly TRBD1 for D (5 bases). CDR3 loop: CASSLVFGDSAYEQYF. The DNA for the CDR3 is TGCGCCAGCAGCTTGGTGTTCGGCGACAGCGCCTACGAGCAGTACTTC.